The 2 T cell receptor beta chains in this list originate from one sample, sequenced in a study of blood T cell repertoires in COVID-19. Assay used: immunoSEQ multiplex PCR; TCRdb lists only in-frame clones, some missing. The sample includes a few hundred thousand clones, 87% of them seen just once. The sequencing sample was made of peripheral blood. Every receptor here comes from a woman aged 45 to 65 with acute or convalescent COVID-19.

V usage is TRBV18 and J usage is TRBJ1-4; 9 positions match TRBD1. This CDR3 has 14 residues. From germline, CDR1 is KGHSH and CDR2 LQKENI. With V trimmed by 6 bases and J by 8 bases, 7 bases remained unmatched. The DNA for the CDR3 is TGTGCCAGCTCCCGGGGACAGGGTTCCGAAAAACTGTTTTTT. Its translation is CASSRGQGSEKLFF.

The CDR3 nucleotides are TGTGCCAGCAGCCTACCAGGACTAGACTACAATGAGCAGTTCTTC. It yields the protein CASSLPGLDYNEQFF. V gene TRBV11-3 combines with J gene TRBJ2-1, with 7 nucleotides matching TRBD2. Germline CDR1 and CDR2: SGHNT and YENEEA. Trimming cost V 5 bases and J 3 bases; bases outside gene matches: 7. The CDR3 loop spans 15 amino acids.